The next 16 T cell receptor beta chains were all read from a single sample in a study of T cells in Graves' hyperthyroidism and ophthalmopathy. Amplification of TCR beta CDR3 regions used RNA as the template. HTBI primers were the set used in a first-round RT-PCR of the TCR CDR3. TCRdb recomputed calls from the multiplex PCR reads with MiXCR, one row per CDR3 protein. The top ten clones hold 4% to 6.5% of a sample with a few hundred thousand distinct CDR3 sequences, about 13% of them seen once. The sequenced material came from blood. These receptors came from a woman younger than 35 with Graves' hyperthyroidism.

The chain is built from TRBV11-2 and TRBJ2-1, with D tentatively TRBD2 (8 bases). V dropped 4 bases and J dropped 4 bases, with 20 bases sitting between them. CDR3 length: 17 residues. CDR1 is SGHAT and CDR2 is FQNNGV in the germline V gene. The CDR3 nucleotides read TGTGCCAGCAGCTGGACAGGCAGTAGCGGGAATTACAATGAGCAGTTCTTC. This translates into CASSWTGSSGNYNEQFF.

This clonotype showed up many times. The CDR3 reads CASSESGSKSSYEQYF. DNA for the CDR3: TGTGCCAGCAGTGAATCGGGCAGCAAGAGCTCCTACGAGCAGTACTTC. The chain is built from TRBV2 and TRBJ2-7, with no clear D. The CDR3 contains 16 residues. Germline lookup yields CDR1 SNHLY and CDR2 FYNNEI. Trimming shortened V by 2 bases and J by 0 bases, and 14 bases separated the two germline ends.

The sample holds a few counts of this clonotype. The chain couples TRBV29-1 to TRBJ2-7, with 8 nucleotides matching TRBD2. Per the germline V gene, CDR1 is SQVTM and CDR2 is ANQGSEA. The CDR3 contains 12 residues. V was pared by 8 bases and J by 3 bases, with 6 bases of the junction left unmatched. DNA for the CDR3: TGCAGCTCCACCGGGAGGGGCTACGAGCAGTACTTC. Protein: CSSTGRGYEQYF.

V is TRBV5-6 and J is TRBJ2-1, with TRBD1 matching over 9 bases. This CDR3 is 12 amino acids long. The junction had 1 base not matched to a gene; V was cut back by 6 bases and J by 6 bases. Germline CDR1 reads SGHDT; CDR2 reads YYEEEE. The CDR3 loop is CASKTGGNEQFF. CDR3 DNA sequence: TGTGCCAGCAAGACAGGGGGCAATGAGCAGTTCTTC.

This clonotype was recorded a few times. V usage is TRBV5-8 and J usage is TRBJ1-6; no definite D call. Germline CDR1 and CDR2: SGHTS and YDEGEE. V gave up 2 bases and J gave up 4 bases, with 7 bases separating them. This CDR3 has 14 residues. The CDR3 sequence: CASSLGTYNSPLHF. The CDR3 coding sequence is TGTGCCAGCAGCTTAGGAACTTATAATTCACCCCTCCACTTT.

This clonotype was seen ten or more times. The chain uses TRBV28 and TRBJ2-1; TRBD1 matches 8 bases. This CDR3 spans 12 amino acids. The germline V gene encodes CDR1 MDHEN and CDR2 SYDVKM. V lost 6 bases, J lost 15 bases, and 10 bases stayed unmatched. The CDR3 sequence: CASRTSGTGLFF. The CDR3 DNA reads TGTGCCAGCAGGACATCCGGGACAGGTCTGTTCTTC.

This clonotype was picked up one time. A read error is possible here, since a much larger clone lies one base away. V and J are TRBV15 and TRBJ2-7, with D tentatively TRBD2 (6 bases). Germline V CDR1 and CDR2: LNHNV, YYDKDF (reference sequence). There are 16 residues in the CDR3. V was shortened by 0 bases and J by 2 bases, with 14 bases between the two germline ends. The CDR3 sequence is CATSRDLELATYEQYF. As DNA, the CDR3 is TGTGCCACCAGCAGAGATTTGGAGCTAGCGACCTACGAGCAGTACTTC.

This clonotype was counted at least ten times. This chain uses TRBV28 with TRBJ2-7, with 9 positions matching TRBD1. The J segment lost 5 bases and the V segment lost 4 bases, leaving 9 bases of the junction unmatched. The CDR3 covers 15 residues. Germline V CDR1 and CDR2: MDHEN, SYDVKM. Written as DNA, the CDR3 is TGTGCCAGCAGTTCATCCGGACAGGGGAGGAACGAGCAGTACTTC. Its protein is CASSSSGQGRNEQYF.

The sample holds many counts of this clonotype. This rearrangement joins TRBV12-3 or TRBV12-4 to TRBJ1-6; 9 bases are shared with TRBD1. This CDR3 comprises 15 residues. The J segment lost 7 bases and the V segment lost 6 bases, leaving 7 bases of the junction unmatched. The CDR3 DNA is TGTGCCAGCAGGGGACAGGGTGTAAGGAATTCACCCCTCCACTTT. Its translation: CASRGQGVRNSPLHF.

This clonotype has ten or more counts. The chain carries TRBV7-2 and TRBJ2-2, with 9 nucleotides matching TRBD1. Germline-derived CDR1 and CDR2 are SGHTA and FQGNSA. The CDR3 extends over 15 amino acids. The V and J ends lost 5 bases and 5 bases, in that order; junction bases with no gene match: 6. The DNA of the CDR3 is TGTGCCAGCAGCCCGGGGACAGGGATGACCGGGGAGCTGTTTTTT. It specifies CASSPGTGMTGELFF.

In its sample, this clonotype was seen a few times. This sequence joins TRBV19 and TRBJ1-5; 8 bases match TRBD1. CDR3 length equals 15 residues. Germline assignment: CDR1 LNHDA and CDR2 SQIVND (reference sequence). J was trimmed by 4 bases and V by 6 bases; bases with no gene match: 8. The CDR3 bases are TGTGCCAGTAGGGTGGGCACAGGGGGAAATCAGCCCCAGCATTTT. Amino acids: CASRVGTGGNQPQHF.

The V call is TRBV29-1, the J call TRBJ1-4, with 8 bases that match TRBD1. CDR3 length: 15 residues. Germline CDR1 is SQVTM and CDR2 is ANQGSEA. Losses at the gene ends were 6 bases for V and 5 bases for J; bases not matched to a gene: 11. DNA of the CDR3: TGCAGCGTGCCCGGGACAGGCCGACACAATGAAAAACTGTTTTTT. Its translation is CSVPGTGRHNEKLFF.

This clonotype occurred many times. This chain uses TRBV7-9 with TRBJ2-7; the match to TRBD2 covers 8 bases. The CDR3 is 15 amino acids. CDR1 SEHNR and CDR2 FQNEAQ come from the germline V gene (reference sequence). With V trimmed by 5 bases and J by 3 bases, 9 bases remained unmatched. The CDR3 DNA sequence: TGTGCCAGCAGCCCACGGACTAGCAGAAACTACGAGCAGTACTTC. It specifies CASSPRTSRNYEQYF.

V gene TRBV10-2 combines with J gene TRBJ1-5; TRBD1 aligns across 7 bases. The trim removed 6 bases at V and 0 bases at J, leaving 8 bases unmatched. The CDR3 consists of 16 residues. The germline V gene has CDR1 WSHSY and CDR2 SAAADI. The CDR3 DNA reads as TGCGCCAGCAGACAGGGGCCCCTATATAGCAATCAGCCCCAGCATTTT. Translation: CASRQGPLYSNQPQHF.

The J gene is TRBJ1-1, the V gene TRBV20-1; possibly TRBD1 for D (5 bases). This CDR3 contains 12 residues. CDR1 and CDR2 from the germline V gene are DFQATT and SNEGSKA (reference sequence). The germline V and J ends were trimmed by 0 bases and 8 bases, with 10 bases remaining between them. The CDR3: CSAREAGVEAFF. The CDR3 DNA sequence: TGCAGTGCTAGAGAGGCGGGGGTGGAAGCTTTCTTT.

Ten or more counts support this clonotype. The J gene is TRBJ2-7, the V gene TRBV18, with D tentatively TRBD2 (5 bases). Trimming left V 0 bases short and J 7 bases short, with 7 bases between. Germline CDR1 reads KGHSH; CDR2 reads LQKENI. This CDR3 comprises 12 residues. The CDR3 nucleotides read TGTGCCAGCTCACCACCGGAGGATGAGCAGTACTTC. Translation gives CASSPPEDEQYF.